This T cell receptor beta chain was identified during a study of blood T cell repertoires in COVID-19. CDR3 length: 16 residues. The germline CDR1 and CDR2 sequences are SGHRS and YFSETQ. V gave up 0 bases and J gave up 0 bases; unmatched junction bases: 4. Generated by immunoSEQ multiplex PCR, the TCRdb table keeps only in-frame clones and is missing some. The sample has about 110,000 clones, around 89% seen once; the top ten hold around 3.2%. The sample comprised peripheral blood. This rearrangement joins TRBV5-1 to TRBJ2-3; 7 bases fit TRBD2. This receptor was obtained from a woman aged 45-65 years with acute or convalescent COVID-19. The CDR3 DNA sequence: TGCGCCAGCAGCTTGGCTAGCGGCCCTAGCACAGATACGCAGTATTTT. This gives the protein CASSLASGPSTDTQYF.